The sample holds a few counts of the clone carrying this T cell receptor (beta chain). The TCR library protocol was used to attach unique molecular identifiers. These identifiers were attached to individual cDNA molecules. TCRdb called the 5' RACE reads again in MiXCR, with one record for every CDR3 protein. The sample holds 70,000 to 90,000 distinct CDR3 sequences; 8.5% to 12% are singletons and the top ten take just over 8%. The record originates from a study of early T cells in non-severe SARS-CoV-2 infection. Trimming stripped 0 bases from V and 0 bases from J, with 9 bases between. The CDR3 is 16 amino acids. CDR1 is DFQATT, CDR2 SNEGSKA, per germline (reference sequence).

Sequences were derived from whole blood, sampled at baseline. The TCR sequence derives from an adult who was a healthcare worker with PCR-confirmed SARS-CoV-2 infection or an uninfected control (not recorded which). J is TRBJ2-6 and V is TRBV20-1, with D perhaps matching TRBD1 (6 bases). CDR3 nucleotides: TGCAGTGCTAGAGAGGACAGCTACTCTGGGGCCAACGTCCTGACTTTC. Residues: CSAREDSYSGANVLTF.